Sequencing of this TCR beta chain was carried out in a study of T cell repertoires in ileal Crohn's disease (dated by TCRdb to between 2019 and 2020). Concerning the study at large: Median disease duration was around eight years, and about 35% of patients were identified as active smokers at the time of surgery. All patients had surgery for a complication: stricturing disease in around 60% and penetrating disease in about 39%. Roughly half of the patients were given postoperative therapy, with around eleven receiving thiopurines and around 18 receiving anti-TNF agents. TCR repertoire analysis was done in a few dozen Crohn's disease patients from a prospective multicentre cohort. The study ran alongside a multicentre cohort designed to identify predictors of early endoscopic recurrence after ileocolonic resection. Endoscopic postoperative recurrence was defined as a Rutgeerts score above i0. A total of some 150 mucosal samples from some 57 patients were sequenced, collected from several sites on the surgical specimen and at postoperative endoscopy. General conclusions and limits of the study: Mucosal CD4 and CD8 T cells were sorted and sequenced only in a subgroup of patients, the size of which was not stated. Endoscopic recurrence was linked to a higher percentage of high-frequency clones at surgery, and recurrence occurred in every patient whose clonality exceeded 26.8% (18/57). A significantly higher proportion of clonal expansions was observed in active smokers at surgery than in non-smokers (about 25% vs 20%, p=0.02). More high-frequency clones were carried by sorted CD8 T cells than by CD4 T cells, suggesting that mucosal expansions were mainly CD8.

Eligible patients were adults with ileal or ileocolonic Crohn's disease who had an indication for ileocolonic resection. Whole ileal mucosal biopsies were kept frozen at -80 degrees C prior to DNA extraction. Genomic DNA was isolated from frozen whole biopsies using a TRizol-based method, and the DNA was quantified with a NanoDrop 2000 spectrophotometer. About this clone: Its antigen remains undetermined. No qualities accompany the bases; no much larger clone lies one base away.

Between the V and J ends, shortened by 4 bases and 0 bases respectively, the junction contains 14 bases. The CDR3 covers 16 residues, taking in both the cysteine and the phenylalanine. Of the read, only the CDR3 DNA is kept; its 48 bases are in frame from base 1. The germline V gene (reference sequence) gives CDR1 as SGHNT and CDR2 as YYREEE. For commercial TCRB immunosequencing, around 500 nanograms of biopsy DNA were submitted for each sample. A two-step, amplification bias-controlled multiplex PCR was used by Adaptive Biotechnology to amplify CDR3 regions from genomic DNA. Primers covering every V and J gene segment were used in the first PCR, while barcodes and Illumina adapters were added in the second PCR. CDR3 libraries were sequenced using an Illumina instrument. On the study's bioinformatics: Analysis combined the vendor-provided pipelines with custom analysis of raw data in R/Bioconductor under R version 3.3.0. Clonality, ranging from 0 to 1, was calculated as the inverse of the normalised Shannon entropy of all productive clones. The repertoire share taken up by the top 100 clones defined high-frequency clones, and only clones that passed a 95% confidence test were kept. The Simpson index measured repertoire diversity, and the Morisita-Horn index measured overlap between samples. Not all clones reach the TCRdb copy of this immuneACCESS table, which keeps in-frame sequences only. Checked studies attribute under half of the gap to unresolved V genes and leave the rest unexplained. V, J and clone size are taken as reported in that table, and D and trimming were inferred from the DNA itself. This sample has about 15,000 clones in its table, and 80% of those were observed once. 4.2% of the sample is taken by the ten largest.

The rearrangement combines TRBV5-4 with TRBJ2-1; the D gene identity is not certain. The sequencing sample was made of ileal tissue. The sequence was obtained from an adult with Crohn's disease. This receptor has the CDR3 CASSEARLSSYNEQFF. At the DNA level, the sequence is TGTGCCAGCAGCGAGGCTAGATTAAGCTCCTACAATGAGCAGTTCTTC.